This entry concerns a single T cell receptor (beta chain). The record originates from a study of CD8 T cells in Susac syndrome. CDR3 size: 15 residues. Unmatched junction bases numbered 5, after V lost 4 bases and J lost 1 base. Looked up from germline, CDR1 is SGHRS and CDR2 is YFSETQ. Bulk CD8+ and CD4+ cells came from magnetic negative isolation; CD8+ TEMRA by FACS. A quantity of roughly 0.5 to 1 ug RNA underwent reverse transcription using random hexamers. Amplification of TCR beta CDR3 by immunoSEQ multiplex PCR spanned 54 Vbeta and 13 Jbeta. Each CDR3 protein gets one entry after TCRdb re-called the immunoSEQ multiplex PCR reads with MiXCR. This table holds about 430,000 distinct CDR3 sequences, approximately 89% found once.

The specimen was CD8+ T cells from PBMCs. The TCR was taken from a human donor with multiple sclerosis. This rearrangement joins TRBV5-1 to TRBJ2-7; the match to TRBD1 covers 10 bases. CDR3 protein: CASSMGTGESYEQYF. The CDR3 region has the DNA TGCGCCAGCAGCATGGGGACAGGGGAGTCCTACGAGCAGTACTTC.